This T cell receptor (beta chain) was documented in a study of CD8 T cells in ankylosing spondylitis. The length of the CDR3 is 15 residues. After removal of 7 bases from V and 5 bases from J, the junction contained 6 bases not matched to a gene. In the case of this clonotype: What it binds is unknown.

Study-level results: CD8+ disease-linked clones were present at relatively low frequencies in blood. According to the report, clones linked to the disease were significantly enriched in matched synovial fluid samples taken from ankylosing spondylitis patients.

TCRdb re-analysed the 5' RACE reads in MiXCR, keeping a single row per CDR3 protein. The sample has approximately 130,000 distinct CDR3 sequences; around 9.7% are singletons. This TCR derives from a male donor with ankylosing spondylitis or in good health (not recorded which). The chain employs TRBV12-3 or TRBV12-4 and TRBJ1-5; 12 bases agree with TRBD1. The specimen was blood, either unsorted or a sorted T cell fraction (not recorded which). In DNA, the CDR3 is TGTGCCAGCACACCGGGACAGGGGGCTTATCAGCCCCAGCATTTT. Protein: CASTPGQGAYQPQHF.